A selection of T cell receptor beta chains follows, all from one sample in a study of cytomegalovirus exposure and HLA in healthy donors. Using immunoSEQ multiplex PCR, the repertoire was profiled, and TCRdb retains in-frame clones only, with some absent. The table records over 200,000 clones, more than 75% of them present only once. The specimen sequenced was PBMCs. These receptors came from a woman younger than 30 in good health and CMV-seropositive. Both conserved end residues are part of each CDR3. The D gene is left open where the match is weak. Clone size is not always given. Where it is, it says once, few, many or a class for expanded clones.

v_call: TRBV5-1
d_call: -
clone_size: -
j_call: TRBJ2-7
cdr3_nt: TGCGCCAGCAGCTTGAGATTCCCAGACGAGCAGTACTTC
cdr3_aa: CASSLRFPDEQYF

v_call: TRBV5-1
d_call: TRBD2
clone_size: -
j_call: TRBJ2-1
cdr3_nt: TGCGCCAGCCAGGGACTAGCGGGAGAGCTTGAGCAGTTCTTC
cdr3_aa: CASQGLAGELEQFF

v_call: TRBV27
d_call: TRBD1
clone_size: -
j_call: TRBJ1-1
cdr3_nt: TGTGCCACAGCCGGGACAGTGAACACTGAAGCTTTCTTT
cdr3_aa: CATAGTVNTEAFF

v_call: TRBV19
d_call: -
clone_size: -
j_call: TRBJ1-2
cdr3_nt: TGTGCCAGTAGTGTCGCAGGGGCGCTTGGCTACACCTTC
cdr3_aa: CASSVAGALGYTF

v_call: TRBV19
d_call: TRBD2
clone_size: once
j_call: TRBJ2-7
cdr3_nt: TGTGCCAGTAGTATCGGACTAGCCTACGAGCAGTACTTC
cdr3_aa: CASSIGLAYEQYF

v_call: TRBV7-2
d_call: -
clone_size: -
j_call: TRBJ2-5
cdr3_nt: TGTGCCAGCAGCTTGATGGATTTCAGGGAGACCCAGTACTTC
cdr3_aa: CASSLMDFRETQYF

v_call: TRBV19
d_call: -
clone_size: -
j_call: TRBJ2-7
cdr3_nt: TGTGCCAGTAGTATAGCGTACGACTCACTACGAAACTACGAGCAGTACTTC
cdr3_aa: CASSIAYDSLRNYEQYF

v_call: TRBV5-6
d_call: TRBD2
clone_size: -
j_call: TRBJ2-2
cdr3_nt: TGTGCCAGCAGCTTGAGTTTCCTAGCGGGAACCGGGGAGCTGTTTTTT
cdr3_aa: CASSLSFLAGTGELFF

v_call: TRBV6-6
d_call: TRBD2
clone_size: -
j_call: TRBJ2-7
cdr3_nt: TGTGCCAGCACCGAAGCGGGACTAGCGGGGGGCGAGCAGTACTTC
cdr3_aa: CASTEAGLAGGEQYF

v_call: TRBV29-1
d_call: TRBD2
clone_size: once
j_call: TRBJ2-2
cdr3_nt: TGCAGCGCTAGCGGTCCAAACACCGGGGAGCTGTTTTTT
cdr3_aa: CSASGPNTGELFF

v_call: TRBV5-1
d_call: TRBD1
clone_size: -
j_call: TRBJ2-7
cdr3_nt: TGCGCCAGCAGCGGTAGAGACAGGGGCCCGACCTACGAGCAGTACTTC
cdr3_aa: CASSGRDRGPTYEQYF

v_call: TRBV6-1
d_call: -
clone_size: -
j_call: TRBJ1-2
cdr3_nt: TGTGCCAGCACCGTCTCCCAGGCAGATGGCTACACCTTC
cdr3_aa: CASTVSQADGYTF

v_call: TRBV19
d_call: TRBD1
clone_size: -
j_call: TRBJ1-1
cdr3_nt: TGTGCCAGTAGCATACGACAGGGGTTGAACACTGAAGCTTTCTTT
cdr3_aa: CASSIRQGLNTEAFF

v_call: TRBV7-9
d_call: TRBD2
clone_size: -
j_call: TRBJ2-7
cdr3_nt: TGTGCCAGCAGCCCGTGGAGGGGCGGGAGTCAGCAGTACTTC
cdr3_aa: CASSPWRGGSQQYF

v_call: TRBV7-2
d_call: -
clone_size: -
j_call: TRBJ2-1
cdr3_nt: TGTGCCAGCAGCTTAGGGCCTGCGGTCTGGCAGTTCTTC
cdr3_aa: CASSLGPAVWQFF

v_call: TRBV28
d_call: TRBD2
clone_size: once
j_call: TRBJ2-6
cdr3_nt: TGTGCCAGCGGGCTGGGACTAGCGGGTACCTCTGGGGCCAACGTCCTGACTTTC
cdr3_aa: CASGLGLAGTSGANVLTF

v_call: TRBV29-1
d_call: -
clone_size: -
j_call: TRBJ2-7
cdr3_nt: TGCAGCGTTGAACAAGACAGGCCCTACGAGCAGTACTTC
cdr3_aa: CSVEQDRPYEQYF

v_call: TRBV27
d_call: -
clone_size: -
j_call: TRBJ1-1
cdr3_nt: TGTGCCAGCAGTTTATCGCAGGGGATGAACACTGAAGCTTTCTTT
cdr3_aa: CASSLSQGMNTEAFF

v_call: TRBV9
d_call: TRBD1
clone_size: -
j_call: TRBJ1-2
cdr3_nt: TGTGCCAGCAGCGTCGGGACAGGGGCCTTATCTAACTATGGCTACACCTTC
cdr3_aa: CASSVGTGALSNYGYTF

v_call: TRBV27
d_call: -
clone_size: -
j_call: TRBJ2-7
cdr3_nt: TGTGCCAGCAGTGAGGGTAGCGGCCCCTACGAGCAGTACTTC
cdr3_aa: CASSEGSGPYEQYF

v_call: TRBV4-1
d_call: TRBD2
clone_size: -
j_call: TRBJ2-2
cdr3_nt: TGCGCCAGCAGCCACGGGGTAGCGGGAGTCCTCGGGGAGCTGTTTTTT
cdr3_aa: CASSHGVAGVLGELFF

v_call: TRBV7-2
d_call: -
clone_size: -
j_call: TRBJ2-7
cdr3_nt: TGTGCCAGCAGCTTTTTCCGGGGGTACGAGCAGTACTTC
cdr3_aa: CASSFFRGYEQYF

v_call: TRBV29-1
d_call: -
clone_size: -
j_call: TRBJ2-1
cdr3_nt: TGCAGCGTTGAAGAAATTAATAGCTCCTACAATGAGCAGTTCTTC
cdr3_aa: CSVEEINSSYNEQFF

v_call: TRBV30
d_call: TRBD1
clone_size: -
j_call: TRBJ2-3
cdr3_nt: TGTGCCTGGACAGGGGGATTAGATACGCAGTATTTT
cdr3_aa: CAWTGGLDTQYF

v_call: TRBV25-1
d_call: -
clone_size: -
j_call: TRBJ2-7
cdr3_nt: TGTGCCAGCAGTGGAAGGGGTTACGAGCAGTACTTC
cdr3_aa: CASSGRGYEQYF

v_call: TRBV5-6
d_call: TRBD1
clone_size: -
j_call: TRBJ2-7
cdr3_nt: TGTGCCAGCAGCCCCTTGAGGGGGCCCTCCTACGAGCAGTACTTC
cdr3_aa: CASSPLRGPSYEQYF

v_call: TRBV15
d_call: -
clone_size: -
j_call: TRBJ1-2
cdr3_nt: TGTGCCACCAGCAGAGATCCCTCAGGGAAGGGGTATGGCTACACCTTC
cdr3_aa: CATSRDPSGKGYGYTF

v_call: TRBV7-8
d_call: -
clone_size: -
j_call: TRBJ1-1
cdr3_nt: TGTGCCAGCAGCTTAGGCGGGTCCTTGCATAACACTGAAGCTTTCTTT
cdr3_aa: CASSLGGSLHNTEAFF

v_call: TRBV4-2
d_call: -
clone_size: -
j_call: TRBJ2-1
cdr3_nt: TGTGCCAGCAGCCAAGATCGTCGTTATGAGCAGTTCTTC
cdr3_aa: CASSQDRRYEQFF

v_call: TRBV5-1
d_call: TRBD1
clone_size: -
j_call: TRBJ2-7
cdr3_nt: TGCGCCAGCAGCCTGACAGGGTTCTACGAGCAGTACTTC
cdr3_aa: CASSLTGFYEQYF

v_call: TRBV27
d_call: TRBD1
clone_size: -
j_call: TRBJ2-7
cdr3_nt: TGTGCCAGCAGTTCGACCTTGGGCAGGGGGCGTATGATGTACGAGCAGTACTTC
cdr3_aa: CASSSTLGRGRMMYEQYF

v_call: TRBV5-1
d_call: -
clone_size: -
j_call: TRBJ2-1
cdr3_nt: TGCGCCAGCAGCTTGAGCCTGGCTACGGGTTACAATGAGCAGTTCTTC
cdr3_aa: CASSLSLATGYNEQFF

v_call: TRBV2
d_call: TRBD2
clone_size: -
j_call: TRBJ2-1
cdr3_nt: TGTGCCAGCCTAGCGGGGTACAATGAGCAGTTCTTC
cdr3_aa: CASLAGYNEQFF

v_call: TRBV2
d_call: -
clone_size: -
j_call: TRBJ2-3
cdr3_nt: TGTGCCAGCGGCATATACCGCACAGATACGCAGTATTTT
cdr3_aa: CASGIYRTDTQYF

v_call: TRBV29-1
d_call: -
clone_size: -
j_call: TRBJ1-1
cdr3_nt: TGCAGCGTCGACCCAGGGTCCGCGGCTTTCTTT
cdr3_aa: CSVDPGSAAFF

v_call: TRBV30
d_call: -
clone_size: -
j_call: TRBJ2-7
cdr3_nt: TGTGCCTGGAGTGTAAAAGGGGGTCGTAGATCCCGGAGCTCCTACGAGCAGTACTTC
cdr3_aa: CAWSVKGGRRSRSSYEQYF

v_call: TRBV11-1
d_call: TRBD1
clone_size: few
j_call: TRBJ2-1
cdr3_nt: TGTGCCAGCAGCTGGACAGGGGTCAATGAGCAGTTCTTC
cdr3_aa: CASSWTGVNEQFF

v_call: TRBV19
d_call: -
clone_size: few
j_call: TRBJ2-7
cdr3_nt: TGTGCCAGTAGTATGGGTAGCGAGATGGCCTACGAGCAGTACTTC
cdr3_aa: CASSMGSEMAYEQYF

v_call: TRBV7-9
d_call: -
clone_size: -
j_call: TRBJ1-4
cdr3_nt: TGTGCCAGCAACAGGGTTAATTTTGCTAATGAAAAACTGTTTTTT
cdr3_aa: CASNRVNFANEKLFF

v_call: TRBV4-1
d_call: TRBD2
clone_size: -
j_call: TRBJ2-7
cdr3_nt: TGCGCCAGCAGCCCCTGGGAGGGGAATACTTACGAGCAGTACTTC
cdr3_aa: CASSPWEGNTYEQYF

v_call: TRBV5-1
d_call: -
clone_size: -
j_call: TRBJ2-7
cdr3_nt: TGCGCCAGCAGCTTGGGGGCCCCGAGCTCCTACGAGCAGTACTTC
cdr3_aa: CASSLGAPSSYEQYF

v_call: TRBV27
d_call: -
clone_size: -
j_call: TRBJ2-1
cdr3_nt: TGTGCCAGCAGTTTAGGCGGGATCGGAAATGAGCAGTTCTTC
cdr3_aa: CASSLGGIGNEQFF

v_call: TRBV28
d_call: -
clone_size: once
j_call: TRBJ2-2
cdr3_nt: TGTGCCAGCATAGGCGGTGCCGGGGAGCTGTTTTTT
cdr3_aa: CASIGGAGELFF

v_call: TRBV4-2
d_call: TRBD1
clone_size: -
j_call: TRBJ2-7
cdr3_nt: TGTGCCAGCAGCCAGGGGGACAGTAGGTCCTACGAGCAGTACTTC
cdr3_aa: CASSQGDSRSYEQYF

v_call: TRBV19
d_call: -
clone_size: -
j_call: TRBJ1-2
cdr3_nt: TGTGCCAGTAGTATGGGTACAGAAATTTTTCCCTACACCTTC
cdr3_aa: CASSMGTEIFPYTF

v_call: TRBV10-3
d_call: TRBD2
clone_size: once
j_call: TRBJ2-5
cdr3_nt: TGTGCCATCAGTGGGGCCCAAGCGAGCGGGGTCGATCAAGAGACCCAGTACTTC
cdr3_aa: CAISGAQASGVDQETQYF

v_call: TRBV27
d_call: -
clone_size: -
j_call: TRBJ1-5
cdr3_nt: TGTGCCAGCAGTTCCCTCGATCAGCCCCAGCATTTT
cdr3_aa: CASSSLDQPQHF

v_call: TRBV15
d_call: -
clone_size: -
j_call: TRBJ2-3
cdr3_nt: TGTGCCACCAGCAGAGATCCTCTGCGTACGCAGTATTTT
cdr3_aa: CATSRDPLRTQYF

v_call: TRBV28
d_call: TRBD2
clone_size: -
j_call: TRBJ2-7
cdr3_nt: TGTGCCAGCAGTTTATTAGCGGGAGATTCTTACGAGCAGTACTTC
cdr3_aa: CASSLLAGDSYEQYF

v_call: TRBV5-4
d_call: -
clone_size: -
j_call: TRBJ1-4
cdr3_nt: TGTGCCAGCAGCTTTCGAACGGGAGGACTTGCAACTAATGAAAAACTGTTTTTT
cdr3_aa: CASSFRTGGLATNEKLFF

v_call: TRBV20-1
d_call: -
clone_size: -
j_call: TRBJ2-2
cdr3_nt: TGCAGTGCTGCACAGACCGGGGAGCTGTTTTTT
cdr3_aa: CSAAQTGELFF

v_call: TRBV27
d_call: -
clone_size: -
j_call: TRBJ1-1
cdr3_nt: TGTGCCAGCAGTTCTTACGACATGAACACTGAAGCTTTCTTT
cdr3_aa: CASSSYDMNTEAFF

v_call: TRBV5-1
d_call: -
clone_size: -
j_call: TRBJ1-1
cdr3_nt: TGCGCCAGCAGCTTGCCACTGGCCGAAAGGGGCTGGGGAGGCACTGAAGCTTTCTTT
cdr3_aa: CASSLPLAERGWGGTEAFF

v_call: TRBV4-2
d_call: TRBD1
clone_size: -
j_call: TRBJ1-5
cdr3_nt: TGTGCCAGCAGCCAAGAGGACAGGGTGAATCAGCCCCAGCATTTT
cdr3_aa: CASSQEDRVNQPQHF

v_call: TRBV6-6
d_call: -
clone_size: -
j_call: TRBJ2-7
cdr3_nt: TGTGCCAGCAGTTCCGCGGCTCCCTACGAGCAGTACTTC
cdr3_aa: CASSSAAPYEQYF

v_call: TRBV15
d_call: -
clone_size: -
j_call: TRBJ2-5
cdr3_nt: TGTGCCACCAGCCGGGAGCCGACGGAGACCCAGTACTTC
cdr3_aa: CATSREPTETQYF

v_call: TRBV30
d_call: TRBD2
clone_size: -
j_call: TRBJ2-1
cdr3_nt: TGTGCCTGGGCTCTAGCGGGCGGTTCGGGCGAGCAGTTCTTC
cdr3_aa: CAWALAGGSGEQFF

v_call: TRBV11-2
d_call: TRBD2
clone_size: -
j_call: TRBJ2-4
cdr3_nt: TGTGCCAGCAGACGATATAGCGGGAGCGTTCAGTACTTC
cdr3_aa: CASRRYSGSVQYF

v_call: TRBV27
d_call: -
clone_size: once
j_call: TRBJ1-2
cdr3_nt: TGTGCCAGCAGTCCCGGGAGAAAACCCGATGGCTACACCTTC
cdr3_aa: CASSPGRKPDGYTF